This T cell receptor (beta chain) was documented in a study of beta chain features in type 1 diabetes. Study-wide results and limits: Type 1 diabetes patients had moderately but significantly shorter TCRB CDR3s in all four CD4+ subsets. The naive, central memory and Treg TCRB repertoires of patients appeared to be more similar to one another than those of healthy donors. Overrepresentation of cells with high TCR expression could result from cDNA sequencing.

Of note for this clone: As yet, its antigen is unknown.

The CDR3 length is 16 residues. With 1 base removed from V and 3 bases from J, the gap between germline ends came to 13 bases. Germline values: CDR1 LNHDA, CDR2 SQIVND (reference sequence). Expressed TCRB transcripts were sequenced because the isolated RNA had all been reverse transcribed beforehand. Data came from immunoSEQ multiplex PCR; TCRdb stores just in-frame clones and leaves some out. The sample holds roughly 150,000 clones, around 10% seen once. Sorting based on CD45RO/CCR7/CD25/CD127/CD95/CD27 separated CD4+ naive, central memory, regulatory and stem cell-like memory cells. The receptor's source is a man in his late teens or twenties in good health. Input material: central memory CD4+ T cells from blood. This chain links TRBV19 with TRBJ2-1, with D perhaps TRBD1 (6 bases). The DNA of the CDR3 is TGTGCCAGTAGTATAGGGGTGGGGACACTCTACAATGAGCAGTTCTTC. Its translation is CASSIGVGTLYNEQFF.